This TCR beta chain was captured by sequencing in a study of CD8 T cells in ankylosing spondylitis. Study findings and constraints: Disease-linked clones were found to be CD8+ and relatively rare in peripheral blood. Within ankylosing spondylitis blood, a TCR beta motif made up of several highly homologous variants appeared to be characteristic. Prior literature has documented some motif variants in synovial fluid and blood from reactive arthritis. Reportedly, significant enrichment of disease-linked clones occurred in matched ankylosing spondylitis synovial fluid.

A few counts support this clonotype. Its antigen is undetermined. Quantitative barcoded 5'-RACE was used to prepare TCR beta libraries. TCRdb called the 5' RACE reads again in MiXCR, with one record for every CDR3 protein. The sample lists 750,000 to 850,000 distinct CDR3 sequences; approximately 12% were seen once. Trimming cost V 4 bases and J 2 bases, with 15 bases left between them. The CDR3 totals 15 residues. Germline CDR1 and CDR2: MDHEN and SYDVKM. Sequenced sample: blood, either unsorted or a sorted T cell fraction (not recorded which). This clonotype was sampled from a male donor with ankylosing spondylitis. The chain is built from TRBV28 and TRBJ2-7; possible D gene TRBD1, 6 bases. The CDR3 is CASSSTGLITYEQYF. The DNA of the CDR3 is TGTGCCAGCAGTTCGACAGGACTGATAACCTACGAGCAGTACTTC.